The rows below give T cell receptor beta chains drawn from one sample of a study of blood T cell repertoires in COVID-19. TCRdb's table, derived via immunoSEQ multiplex PCR, lists solely in-frame clones and lacks some. This table holds 150,000 or so clones, approximately 80% found once. Specimen: PBMCs or T cells enriched from blood (not recorded which). The receptors come from a man aged 50 to 60 who had recovered from COVID-19. CDR3s include the opening cysteine and the closing phenylalanine or tryptophan. The order of the fields is J gene, V gene, D gene, clone size, CDR3 protein, CDR3 DNA. The D gene is left open where the match is weak. Clone size is given for some rows only: seen once, a few or many times, or a class if the clone is expanded.

>TRBJ1-1|TRBV18|.|.
CASSLTVFNTEAFF
TGTGCCAGCTCACTGACAGTTTTTAACACTGAAGCTTTCTTT
>TRBJ2-1|TRBV5-1|.|.
CASSSPGFSYNEQFF
TGCGCCAGCAGCTCCCCGGGTTTCTCCTACAATGAGCAGTTCTTC
>TRBJ2-2|TRBV15|TRBD2|.
CATSFERELTGELFF
TGTGCCACCAGCTTCGAGCGGGAGTTAACCGGGGAGCTGTTTTTT
>TRBJ2-7|TRBV6-5|TRBD1|few
CASSVFGTGSYEQYF
TGTGCCAGCAGCGTTTTTGGGACAGGCTCCTACGAGCAGTACTTC
>TRBJ1-5|TRBV18|.|.
CASSPGGSNQPQHF
TGTGCCAGCTCACCAGGGGGGAGTAATCAGCCCCAGCATTTT
>TRBJ2-3|TRBV9|.|.
CASIFTRVVTQYF
TGTGCCAGCATTTTTACCCGCGTTGTTACGCAGTATTTT
>TRBJ2-7|TRBV27|.|.
CASSAQGRIYEQYF
TGTGCCAGCAGTGCGCAGGGTAGGATCTACGAGCAGTACTTC
>TRBJ1-6|TRBV7-2|TRBD1|.
CASSSGDRSSPLHF
TGTGCCAGCAGCTCCGGGGACAGGAGTTCACCCCTCCACTTT
>TRBJ2-3|TRBV7-2|TRBD2|.
CASSFGGTNTDTQYF
TGTGCCAGCAGCTTCGGGGGGACTAACACAGATACGCAGTATTTT
>TRBJ1-2|TRBV18|.|few
CASSSAGTPYGYTF
TGTGCCAGCTCATCAGCCGGGACACCCTATGGCTACACCTTC
>TRBJ1-4|TRBV5-1|TRBD1|few
CASSLAPGQGATNEKLFF
TGCGCCAGCAGCTTGGCCCCGGGACAGGGGGCGACTAATGAAAAACTGTTTTTT
>TRBJ1-4|TRBV28|.|.
CASSPPAGAREKLFF
TGTGCCAGCAGTCCCCCGGCGGGGGCGAGGGAAAAACTGTTTTTT
>TRBJ2-2|TRBV5-1|TRBD1|.
CASSWQTGTATGELFF
TGCGCCAGCAGCTGGCAAACGGGGACAGCCACCGGGGAGCTGTTTTTT
>TRBJ2-3|TRBV6-5|TRBD1|.
CASRAKDRGTDTQYF
TGTGCCAGCAGGGCCAAGGACAGGGGCACAGATACGCAGTATTTT
>TRBJ2-1|TRBV28|.|.
CASTRGAYNEQFF
TGTGCCAGCACGCGGGGCGCCTACAATGAGCAGTTCTTC
>TRBJ2-3|TRBV12-5|TRBD2|.
CASGLAASDTQYF
TGTGCTAGTGGGCTAGCGGCCTCAGATACGCAGTATTTT
>TRBJ1-5|TRBV6-5|.|.
CASNSQYSNQPQHF
TGTGCCAGCAACAGCCAGTATAGCAATCAGCCCCAGCATTTT
>TRBJ2-2|TRBV10-2|TRBD2|.
CASTLGGAGELFF
TGCGCCAGCACCCTGGGGGGGGCCGGGGAGCTGTTTTTT
>TRBJ2-7|TRBV2|.|.
CASSIKQAEQYF
TGTGCCAGCAGTATAAAACAGGCCGAGCAGTACTTC
>TRBJ2-2|TRBV4-2|TRBD2|.
CASSQEAGAGPTGELFF
TGTGCCAGCAGCCAAGAGGCCGGAGCGGGACCGACCGGGGAGCTGTTTTTT
>TRBJ2-1|TRBV5-1|.|.
CASKSGSSYNEQFF
TGCGCCAGCAAGTCCGGGAGTTCCTACAATGAGCAGTTCTTC
>TRBJ2-3|TRBV9|.|few
CASSVAYTDTQYF
TGTGCCAGCAGCGTCGCCTACACAGATACGCAGTATTTT
>TRBJ2-3|TRBV9|.|.
CASPTGHTDTQYF
TGTGCCAGTCCAACAGGGCACACAGATACGCAGTATTTT
>TRBJ1-3|TRBV7-6|TRBD1|.
CASSIQGGNSGNTIYF
TGTGCCAGCAGCATACAGGGGGGCAACTCTGGAAACACCATATATTTT
>TRBJ1-6|TRBV13|.|.
CASSLGAGTNNSPLHF
TGTGCCAGCAGCCTAGGGGCGGGAACCAATAATTCACCCCTCCACTTT
>TRBJ2-1|TRBV7-2|TRBD2|.
CASRWTSAGNEQFF
TGTGCCAGCAGATGGACTAGCGCTGGCAATGAGCAGTTCTTC
>TRBJ1-6|TRBV6-5|TRBD1|.
CASSYQDRSYNSPLHF
TGTGCCAGCAGTTACCAGGACAGGTCCTATAATTCACCCCTCCACTTT
>TRBJ1-2|TRBV30|.|.
CAWSKGIVYGYTF
TGTGCCTGGAGTAAGGGGATTGTCTATGGCTACACCTTC
>TRBJ1-2|TRBV7-6|TRBD1|.
CASSSPGTGDYGYTF
TGTGCCAGCAGCTCGCCCGGGACAGGGGACTATGGCTACACCTTC
>TRBJ1-6|TRBV7-9|.|.
CAYRDLGGNSPLHF
TGTGCTTATCGGGACCTCGGGGGGAATTCACCCCTCCACTTT
>TRBJ2-5|TRBV10-1|TRBD1|once
CASSEDRGRETQYF
TGCGCCAGCAGTGAGGACAGGGGGCGAGAGACCCAGTACTTC
>TRBJ1-4|TRBV6-6|TRBD1|.
CASSPMGQGARSNEKLFF
TGTGCCAGCAGTCCTATGGGGCAGGGGGCGCGTTCTAATGAAAAACTGTTTTTT
>TRBJ2-7|TRBV14|.|.
CASSQGWRSNSYEQYF
TGTGCCAGCAGCCAAGGATGGAGAAGTAACTCCTACGAGCAGTACTTC
>TRBJ1-5|TRBV10-2|TRBD1|.
CASSDRQGVQPQHF
TGCGCCAGCAGTGACCGACAGGGGGTTCAGCCCCAGCATTTT
>TRBJ2-1|TRBV4-1|.|.
CASSLRDISYNEQFF
TGCGCCAGCAGCCTCAGGGACATCTCCTACAATGAGCAGTTCTTC
>TRBJ2-1|TRBV5-4|TRBD2|.
CASSGRENEQFF
TGTGCCAGCAGCGGGCGGGAGAATGAGCAGTTCTTC
>TRBJ2-4|TRBV9|.|.
CASSVDEGTGTKNIQYF
TGTGCCAGCAGCGTAGACGAGGGGACTGGTACCAAAAACATTCAGTACTTC
>TRBJ2-2|TRBV7-3|.|.
CASSLSLVTGELFF
TGTGCCAGCAGCTTAAGTCTCGTCACCGGGGAGCTGTTTTTT
>TRBJ2-3|TRBV18|TRBD1|.
CASSPDRGTDTQYF
TGTGCCAGCTCACCCGACAGGGGAACAGATACGCAGTATTTT
>TRBJ1-2|TRBV15|TRBD1|.
CATSRESRVTGEHGYTF
TGTGCCACCAGCAGAGAATCCCGCGTTACAGGGGAGCATGGCTACACCTTC
>TRBJ2-1|TRBV7-8|TRBD2|.
CASPPPASGITYNEQFF
TGTGCCAGCCCCCCCCCGGCTAGCGGGATAACCTACAATGAGCAGTTCTTC
>TRBJ2-3|TRBV12-5|.|.
CASGLELRTDTQYF
TGTGCTAGTGGTTTGGAGCTCCGGACAGATACGCAGTATTTT
>TRBJ1-2|TRBV6-5|TRBD1|.
CASSFTGTGKYGYTF
TGTGCCAGCAGTTTCACCGGGACAGGGAAGTATGGCTACACCTTC
>TRBJ2-1|TRBV19|.|.
CATTRNYNEQFF
TGTGCCACAACGAGAAATTACAATGAGCAGTTCTTC
>TRBJ2-7|TRBV28|.|.
CASSFIRGSSRYEQYF
TGTGCCAGCAGTTTCATCAGGGGCAGTAGTCGCTACGAGCAGTACTTC
>TRBJ2-2|TRBV27|.|.
CASSLSASSIGELFF
TGTGCCAGCAGTTTATCAGCTAGCTCCATCGGGGAGCTGTTTTTT
>TRBJ1-3|TRBV18|TRBD1|few
CASSPRDRTTGNTIYF
TGTGCCAGCTCACCACGGGACAGGACAACTGGAAACACCATATATTTT
>TRBJ1-3|TRBV28|.|.
CASSKGHIGNTIYF
TGTGCCAGCAGTAAGGGACATATTGGAAACACCATATATTTT
>TRBJ2-1|TRBV7-3|.|.
CASSLSVADEQFF
TGTGCCAGCAGCTTAAGCGTAGCAGATGAGCAGTTCTTC
>TRBJ1-1|TRBV19|.|once
CASSTLSYTEAFF
TGTGCCAGTAGTACCCTAAGTTACACTGAAGCTTTCTTT
>TRBJ2-7|TRBV6-4|.|.
CASSDAVAYEQYF
TGTGCCAGCAGTGACGCCGTAGCCTACGAGCAGTACTTC
>TRBJ2-1|TRBV19|.|.
CASSIKAGAPRQFF
TGTGCCAGTAGTATTAAGGCAGGGGCCCCGCGGCAGTTCTTC
>TRBJ2-7|TRBV27|.|.
CASSLSWQASSYEQYF
TGTGCCAGCAGTTTATCGTGGCAGGCCAGCTCCTACGAGCAGTACTTC
>TRBJ2-2|TRBV10-3|.|.
CAISAGEVANTGELFF
TGTGCCATCAGTGCCGGGGAGGTAGCGAACACCGGGGAGCTGTTTTTT
>TRBJ1-1|TRBV27|TRBD1|few
CASSFSTGGTEAFF
TGTGCCAGCAGTTTCTCGACAGGGGGCACTGAAGCTTTCTTT
>TRBJ2-7|TRBV5-4|.|.
CASSLDRALYEQYF
TGTGCCAGCAGCTTGGACAGAGCCCTCTACGAGCAGTACTTC
>TRBJ1-3|TRBV3-1/TRBV3-2|TRBD1|.
CASSLRGRTGNTIYF
TGTGCCAGCAGCCTCAGGGGGCGGACTGGAAACACCATATATTTT
>TRBJ1-4|TRBV6-5|.|.
CASSPGRDEKLFF
TGTGCCAGCAGTCCGGGCAGGGATGAAAAACTGTTTTTT
>TRBJ1-6|TRBV6-6|.|.
CASRDVGTRIHRLHF
TGTGCCAGCAGGGACGTAGGGACACGTATCCACCGCCTCCACTTT
>TRBJ2-7|TRBV30|.|.
CAWNLGTNYEQYF
TGTGCCTGGAATCTGGGCACGAACTACGAGCAGTACTTC